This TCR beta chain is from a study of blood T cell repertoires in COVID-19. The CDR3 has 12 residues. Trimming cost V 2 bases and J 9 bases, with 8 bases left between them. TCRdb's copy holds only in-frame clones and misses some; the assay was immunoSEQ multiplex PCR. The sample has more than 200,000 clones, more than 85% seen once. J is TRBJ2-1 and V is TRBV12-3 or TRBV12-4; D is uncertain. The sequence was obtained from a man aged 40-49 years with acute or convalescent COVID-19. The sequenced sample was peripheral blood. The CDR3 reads CASSLTRSEQFF. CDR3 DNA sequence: TGTGCCAGCAGTTTAACCCGCAGTGAGCAGTTCTTC.